The 31 T cell receptor beta chains presented below share a single source sample, sequenced in a study of shared clonotypes between healthy human individuals. Sequencing was performed with immunoSEQ multiplex PCR; in TCRdb, only in-frame clones are kept and a portion is missing. The data show around 700,000 clones, around 78% seen once. The sample comprised memory CD4+ T cells sorted from blood. Specified subset: CD45RA-negative fraction. The receptors here all came from a woman in her 30s in good health.

The chain uses TRBV19 and TRBJ2-3; 11 nucleotides align to TRBD2. The CDR3 sequence is 15 residues long. Germline loops: CDR1 LNHDA, CDR2 SQIVND (reference sequence). After removal of 5 bases from V and 3 bases from J, the junction contained 4 bases not matched to a gene. As DNA, the CDR3 is TGTGCCAGTAGTCTAGCGGGAGGTTGGACAGATACGCAGTATTTT. It yields the protein CASSLAGGWTDTQYF.

The chain couples TRBV7-2 to TRBJ2-3; 7 bases are shared with TRBD2. The V segment lost 5 bases and the J segment 0 bases; nucleotides outside the gene matches: 8. The germline gives CDR1 SGHTA, CDR2 FQGNSA. The CDR3 loop spans 16 amino acids. CDR3 sequence (DNA): TGTGCCAGCAGCAGACTAGCTGTAACTAGCACAGATACGCAGTATTTT. Encoded protein: CASSRLAVTSTDTQYF.

The chain has TRBV7-6 and TRBJ1-5, with D unresolved. Germline V gene data show CDR1 as SGHVS and CDR2 as FNYEAQ. Trimming stripped 5 bases from V and 7 bases from J, with 18 bases between. The CDR3 extends over 15 amino acids. CDR3 DNA: TGTGCCAGCAGCCCCTTCGTCGCGGGCGGGCAGCCCCAGCATTTT. Its protein product is CASSPFVAGGQPQHF.

This chain connects TRBV5-6 to TRBJ1-3; D gene ambiguous. The CDR3 has 12 residues. Deletions cut 2 bases from V and 10 bases from J, with 10 bases between. CDR1 and CDR2 from the germline V gene are SGHDT and YYEEEE. The CDR3 DNA sequence: TGTGCCAGCAGCTTTTTTGGCAATACCATATATTTT. This sequence encodes CASSFFGNTIYF.

The chain employs TRBV6-6 and TRBJ2-7; D remains ambiguous. The CDR3 has 14 amino acids. CDR1 MNHNY and CDR2 SVGAGI come from the germline V gene (reference sequence). Trimming stripped 4 bases from V and 0 bases from J, with 10 bases between. The CDR3 DNA reads TGTGCCAGCAGTTCGCTGGAGCACTCCTACGAGCAGTACTTC. Translated: CASSSLEHSYEQYF.

The chain uses TRBV5-6 and TRBJ2-3, with D hard to call. This CDR3 has 14 residues. The germline V gene encodes CDR1 SGHDT and CDR2 YYEEEE. Trimming left V 0 bases short and J 2 bases short, with 7 bases between. CDR3 residues: CASSLASLTDTQYF. Here the CDR3 DNA reads TGTGCCAGCAGCTTGGCGTCCCTCACAGATACGCAGTATTTT.

This clone was observed once. V is TRBV7-2 and J is TRBJ2-2; D unresolved. Germline assignment: CDR1 SGHTA and CDR2 FQGNSA. The CDR3 length is 14 residues. The V end was cut by 4 bases, the J end by 5 bases, with 11 bases between. The CDR3 nucleotides read TGTGCCAGCAGCTGGAGAAGCCGGACCGGGGAGCTGTTTTTT. This codes for CASSWRSRTGELFF.

In its sample, this clone was seen once. This rearrangement joins TRBV15 to TRBJ2-1; D might be TRBD1 (6 bases). The ends were cut back, 0 bases at V and 5 bases at J, with 14 bases in the middle. The CDR3 has 16 amino acids. Germline V gene data show CDR1 as LNHNV and CDR2 as YYDKDF (reference sequence). The CDR3 protein is CATSRDYGRGNNEQFF. CDR3 DNA sequence: TGTGCCACCAGCAGAGATTACGGAAGGGGGAACAATGAGCAGTTCTTC.

The CDR3 region has the DNA TGTGCCAGCAGCTCACTTATACCGGACAGCGAAGCTTTCTTT. Its translation is CASSSLIPDSEAFF. The chain is built from TRBV5-4 and TRBJ1-1; perhaps TRBD1 as D (6 bases). Trimming removed 3 bases at V and 8 bases at J, with 17 bases between. Germline CDR1 is SGHNT and CDR2 is YYREEE (reference sequence). The CDR3 spans 14 residues.

In its sample, this clone was seen many times. Other DNA sequences in this sample translate to the same CDR3. The chain employs TRBV27 and TRBJ2-5; 8 bases map to TRBD1. Germline CDR1 MNHEY, CDR2 SMNVEV (reference sequence). J gave up 2 bases and V 5 bases, and 10 bases lay outside the gene matches. The CDR3 sequence is 16 residues long. The CDR3 loop reads CASSQRTGWGQETQYF. DNA for the CDR3: TGTGCCAGCAGTCAACGGACAGGGTGGGGGCAAGAGACCCAGTACTTC.

The chain has TRBV6-6 and TRBJ1-1; 9 nucleotides line up with TRBD1. J was trimmed by 1 base and V by 5 bases; bases with no gene match: 8. There are 16 residues in the CDR3. Germline CDR1 is MNHNY and CDR2 is SVGAGI (reference sequence). The CDR3 DNA reads as TGTGCCAGCAGTCCGACGACAGGGGGGGGGAACACTGAAGCTTTCTTT. The encoded protein is CASSPTTGGGNTEAFF.

This chain connects TRBV5-5 to TRBJ2-1; 7 positions match TRBD1. The CDR3 sequence is 15 residues long. Germline CDR1 and CDR2: SGHKS and YYEKEE (reference sequence). V lost 7 bases, J lost 10 bases, and 17 bases stayed unmatched. CDR3 DNA sequence: TGTGCCAGCCATCCGGGACAGACAATATTGAGGGAGCAGTTCTTC. Its translation: CASHPGQTILREQFF.

Details on this clone: The sample contains more than one DNA sequence encoding this CDR3. This chain joins TRBV29-1 and TRBJ1-2; 9 bases are shared with TRBD1. Germline loops: CDR1 SQVTM, CDR2 ANQGSEA. The CDR3 covers 13 residues. Trimming removed 7 bases from V and 2 bases from J; junction bases left unmatched: 5. The CDR3 region is CSAPGQGNYGYTF. In nucleotides, the CDR3 is TGCAGCGCCCCGGGACAGGGAAACTATGGCTACACCTTC.

This clone came up a few times. V gene TRBV5-1 combines with J gene TRBJ2-3, with unresolved D. The V end was cut by 1 base, the J end by 0 bases, with 6 bases between. This CDR3 region has 14 residues. CDR1 SGHRS and CDR2 YFSETQ come from the germline V gene. This CDR3 is CASSLTISTDTQYF. CDR3 nucleotides: TGCGCCAGCAGCTTGACTATTAGCACAGATACGCAGTATTTT.

The chain couples TRBV6-5 to TRBJ1-4; D unresolved. The germline V and J ends were trimmed by 2 bases and 10 bases, with 14 bases remaining between them. The V gene's germline CDR1 is MNHEY and CDR2 SVGAGI. This CDR3 contains 14 residues. The DNA for the CDR3 is TGTGCCAGCAGTTACGGAACCGGGAGTGGAAAACTGTTTTTT. Translating gives CASSYGTGSGKLFF.

This chain links TRBV10-3 with TRBJ2-3; D unclear. The CDR3 loop spans 12 amino acids. Germline CDR1 reads ENHRY; CDR2 reads SYGVKD. V shed 8 bases and J shed 3 bases, with 9 bases lying between them. CDR3 DNA sequence: TGTGCCATCGCGGACGTTACAGATACGCAGTATTTT. Translation: CAIADVTDTQYF.

This clone was observed a few times. CDR3 amino acids: CASSLAGMGYEQYF. Here the CDR3 DNA reads TGTGCCAGCAGCTTGGCGGGTATGGGGTACGAGCAGTACTTC. The chain joins TRBV5-6 to TRBJ2-7; no definite D call. Germline CDR1 is SGHDT and CDR2 is YYEEEE. The CDR3 totals 14 residues. Trimming pared 0 bases from V and 4 bases from J, leaving 11 bases between.

The chain couples TRBV21-1 to TRBJ2-5; the table gives TRBD2 as D, unverified against the DNA. TRBV21-1 represents a pseudogene. The CDR3 contains 18 residues. The CDR3 protein is CASSPPPPRTGEQETQYF. Written as DNA, the CDR3 is TGTGCCAGCAGCCCTCCCCCCCCGAGGACCGGGGAACAAGAGACCCAGTACTTC.

V gene TRBV21-1 combines with J gene TRBJ2-5; the listed D gene, TRBD1, was not tested against the DNA. TRBV21-1 is assigned pseudogene status. The CDR3 is 12 amino acids. CDR3 loop: CAAPGGQETQYF. The CDR3 nucleotides read TGTGCCGCCCCAGGGGGGCAAGAGACCCAGTACTTC.

With regard to this clone: The same CDR3 also results from other DNA sequences found in this sample. The chain joins TRBV18 to TRBJ2-7; D remains ambiguous. CDR1 and CDR2 (germline): KGHSH, LQKENI. V was clipped by 2 bases and J by 4 bases, with 6 bases between them. The CDR3 has 12 amino acids. The CDR3 is CASSPGQYEQYF. The CDR3 nucleotides read TGTGCCAGCTCACCAGGGCAATACGAGCAGTACTTC.

The chain joins TRBV5-6 to TRBJ2-3; TRBD1 might be the D (6 bases). CDR1 is SGHDT and CDR2 is YYEEEE in the germline V gene. The CDR3 runs 16 residues. Trimming took off 0 bases at V and 1 base at J, with 12 bases between the two ends. CDR3 sequence (DNA): TGTGCCAGCAGCTTGGTGGGGGCGACTGGCACAGATACGCAGTATTTT. Encoded protein: CASSLVGATGTDTQYF.

The J gene is TRBJ2-5, the V gene TRBV4-1; 7 bases align to TRBD1. Looked up from germline, CDR1 is MGHRA and CDR2 is YSYEKL. With V trimmed by 1 base and J by 4 bases, 9 bases remained unmatched. The CDR3 consists of 16 residues. CDR3 nucleotide sequence: TGCGCCAGCAGCCAAGCCCTAGAACAGGGGAGAGAGACCCAGTACTTC. Translated: CASSQALEQGRETQYF.

The rearrangement links TRBV11-2 to TRBJ1-2; no reliable D call. Germline values: CDR1 SGHAT, CDR2 FQNNGV. V was shortened by 4 bases and J by 10 bases, with 19 bases between the two germline ends. The CDR3 spans 14 residues. This CDR3 reads CASSSTSSGDSYTF. The CDR3 DNA follows: TGTGCCAGCAGCTCAACATCTAGCGGGGATTCCTACACCTTC.

The V and J genes are TRBV2 and TRBJ1-2; 8 bases fit TRBD1. The CDR3 is made up of 14 amino acids. Germline loops: CDR1 SNHLY, CDR2 FYNNEI. V dropped 6 bases and J dropped 4; count of bases not matched to a gene: 7. CDR3 nucleotide sequence: TGTGCCAGCAGATCGACAGGGGCATCCTATGGCTACACCTTC. This codes for CASRSTGASYGYTF.

V and J are TRBV2 and TRBJ1-2; D is ambiguous. This CDR3 is built from 12 residues. The germline CDR1 and CDR2 sequences are SNHLY and FYNNEI. Trimming stripped 5 bases from V and 0 bases from J, with 4 bases between. CDR3 nucleotide sequence: TGTGCCAGCAGTACAGCTAACTATGGCTACACCTTC. It encodes CASSTANYGYTF.

Notes on this clone: This may be a read error: a much more frequent sequence differs by one nucleotide. This sample includes further DNA sequences coding for the same CDR3. The chain uses TRBV5-1 and TRBJ1-5; the D gene is possibly TRBD1 (5 bases). The CDR3 runs to 13 residues. Germline CDR1 is SGHRS and CDR2 is YFSETQ. Deletions cut 3 bases from V and 4 bases from J, with 8 bases between. In nucleotides, the CDR3 is TGCGCCAGCAGCTGGGACGGTAATCAGCCCCAGCATTTT. It is translated as CASSWDGNQPQHF. Based on the CDR3 plus reference TRBV5-1 and TRBJ1-5, the full variable domain is KAGVTQTPRYLIKTRGQQVTLSCSPISGHRSVSWYQQTPGQGLQFLFEYFSETQRNKGNFPGRFSGRQFSNSRSEMNVSTLELGDSALYLCASSWDGNQPQHFGDGTRLSIL.

The chain joins TRBV5-5 to TRBJ2-5; 7 positions agree with TRBD2. The length of the CDR3 is 15 residues. Germline CDR1 and CDR2: SGHKS and YYEKEE (reference sequence). V lost 4 bases, J lost 7 bases, and 13 bases stayed unmatched. CDR3: CASSPPREAWGTQYF. CDR3 in DNA: TGTGCCAGCAGCCCTCCCCGGGAGGCATGGGGGACCCAGTACTTC.

The V and J genes are TRBV28 and TRBJ2-7; D may be TRBD1 (6 bases). Trimming pared 4 bases from V and 4 bases from J, leaving 8 bases between. The CDR3 sequence is 12 residues long. Germline assignment: CDR1 MDHEN and CDR2 SYDVKM. CDR3 sequence (DNA): TGTGCCAGCAGTTACAGGGAATACGAGCAGTACTTC. It codes for CASSYREYEQYF. Supplemented by reference TRBV28 and TRBJ2-7, the full variable domain reads DVKVTQSSRYLVKRTGEKVFLECVQDMDHENMFWYRQDPGLGLRLIYFSYDVKMKEKGDIPEGYSVSREKKERFSLILESASTNQTSMYLCASSYREYEQYFGPGTRLTVT.

The chain employs TRBV6-5 and TRBJ2-7; possibly TRBD2 for D (6 bases). The length of the CDR3 is 11 residues. With 5 bases removed from V and 7 bases from J, the gap between germline ends came to 9 bases. The germline CDR1 and CDR2 sequences are MNHEY and SVGAGI. In DNA, the CDR3 is TGTGCCAGCAGTAATAGCGGAGAGCAGTACTTC. Translation: CASSNSGEQYF.

The CDR3 nucleotides are TGTGCCAGCAGCTCGACCCTAGCGGGTGTACAAGAGACCCAGTACTTC. It codes for CASSSTLAGVQETQYF. This chain uses TRBV13 with TRBJ2-5; 8 bases align to TRBD2. The CDR3 has 16 residues. V was pared by 4 bases and J by 2 bases, with 9 bases of the junction left unmatched. Germline V CDR1 and CDR2: PRHDT, FYEKMQ (reference sequence).

J is TRBJ1-5 and V is TRBV28; TRBD1 agrees at 7 bases. V shed 8 bases and J 6 bases; nucleotides not matched to a gene: 10. Germline CDR1 reads MDHEN; CDR2 reads SYDVKM. The CDR3 has 14 residues. The CDR3 DNA reads TGTGCCAGCGTACATCGACAGGGAGCTCAGCCCCAGCATTTT. Protein: CASVHRQGAQPQHF.